This record looks at one T cell receptor beta chain sequence and its context. This clone was seen at least ten times. There is no known antigen for this receptor. No base quality information exists; no much larger clone differs at one position. The germline V gene supplies CDR1 SGHTA and CDR2 FQGNSA. Ends trimmed: V by 4 bases, J by 0 bases; bases unmatched to a gene: 9. Inclusive of the bounding cysteine and phenylalanine, the CDR3 is 17 residues long. This entry keeps only the CDR3 DNA: 51 bases, framed from base 1. In Seattle, one collaborating source enrolled patients while the infection was active and tracked those patients longitudinally over the course of disease. Each collaborating institution followed its own protocols to collect whole blood in K2EDTA tubes. For TCRbeta analysis, collaborators shipped samples as frozen whole blood, isolated PBMCs, or DNA extracted from either of those sample types.

The data stem from a study of blood T cell repertoires in COVID-19 (dated by TCRdb to the early 2020s). At the level of the whole study: The collaborator samples originated in the United States, Italy and Spain and spanned the acute and convalescent phases of COVID-19. The material from the prospective study consisted of cDNA or gDNA derived from T cells, B-cell-depleted T cells, or PBMCs. The dataset comprised deeply sampled blood TCRbeta repertoires from subjects exposed to, actively infected with, or recovered from COVID-19. A freely available public database, intended as a resource for researchers studying the immune response to SARS-CoV-2, is where the repertoires were released. Samples were obtained from the ongoing ImmuneRACE study (first 160 participants) and from about 1,300 subjects provided by 6 global collaborators. Sample metadata almost always included a de-identified subject ID, COVID-19 status, age in years and sex. HLA class I and class II types, where available, came from metadata supplied by the sample provider rather than from assay-based typing. The paper as a whole reports these results and caveats: Clinical and demographic metadata were provided uncurated, with the amount varying by source and participant.

TCRbeta CDR3 regions were amplified from genomic DNA using the immunoSEQ Assay, a bias-controlled multiplex PCR. The authors processed their data as follows. The number of nucleated cells in each sample was estimated from the amplification of reference gene primers within the assay. Sequence reads were collapsed and filtered to measure the absolute abundance of every unique TCRbeta CDR3 rearrangement. For each sample, productive Simpson clonality was calculated as the square root of Simpson's diversity index over productive rearrangements. As stored in TCRdb, this immuneACCESS dataset retains in-frame rearrangements with V and J assigned. A fraction of the clones does not appear; measured against another copy, unresolved V genes explain less than half of the discrepancy, and the remainder lacks a known reason. That table supplies the V and J calls and clone size; D and trimming were determined from the DNA. This sample holds roughly 110,000 clones; approximately 80% were observed only once. Of the sample, 6.2% falls within the top ten clones.

The sequencing input was peripheral blood. The sequence was obtained from a man older than 75 with COVID-19, enrolled during active disease. The V and J segments used are TRBV7-2 and TRBJ2-1; TRBD2 agrees with 7 junctional bases. The base sequence is TGTGCCAGCAGCTATAAGAGCGGGACTACCTCCTACAATGAGCAGTTCTTC. This encodes CASSYKSGTTSYNEQFF.